This T cell receptor (beta chain) was sequenced for a study of blood T cell repertoires in COVID-19. Libraries were prepared by immunoSEQ multiplex PCR; TCRdb keeps only in-frame clonotypes and omits some of them. Of around 400,000 clones listed, around 92% are singletons. This sequence was found in a woman in her twenties or thirties who had recovered from COVID-19. The sequencing sample was made of PBMCs or T cells enriched from blood (not recorded which).

The CDR3 region has the DNA TGTGCCAGCACACTACGGGCTAGCGGGGGACTACGCCAAGAGACCCAGTACTTC. Amino acid sequence: CASTLRASGGLRQETQYF. The chain employs TRBV13 and TRBJ2-5; 10 bases line up with TRBD2. The CDR3 length is 18 residues. V lost 7 bases, J lost 1 base, and 15 bases stayed unmatched. Germline V gene data show CDR1 as PRHDT and CDR2 as FYEKMQ (reference sequence).